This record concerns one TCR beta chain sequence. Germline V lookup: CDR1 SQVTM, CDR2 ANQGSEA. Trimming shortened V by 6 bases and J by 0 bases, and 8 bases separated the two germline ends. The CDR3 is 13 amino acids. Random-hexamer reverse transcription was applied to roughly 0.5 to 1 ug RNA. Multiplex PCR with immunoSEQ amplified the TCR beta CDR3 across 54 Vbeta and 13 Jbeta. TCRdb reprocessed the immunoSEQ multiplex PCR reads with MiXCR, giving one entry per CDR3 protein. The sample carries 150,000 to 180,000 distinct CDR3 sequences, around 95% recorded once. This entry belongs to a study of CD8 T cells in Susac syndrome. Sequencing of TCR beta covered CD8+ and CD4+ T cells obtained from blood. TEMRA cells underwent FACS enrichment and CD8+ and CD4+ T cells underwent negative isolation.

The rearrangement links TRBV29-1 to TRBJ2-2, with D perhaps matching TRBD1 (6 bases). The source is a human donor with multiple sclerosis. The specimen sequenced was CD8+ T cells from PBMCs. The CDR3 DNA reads TGCAGCGTGACAGGTGCGAACACCGGGGAGCTGTTTTTT. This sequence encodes CSVTGANTGELFF.